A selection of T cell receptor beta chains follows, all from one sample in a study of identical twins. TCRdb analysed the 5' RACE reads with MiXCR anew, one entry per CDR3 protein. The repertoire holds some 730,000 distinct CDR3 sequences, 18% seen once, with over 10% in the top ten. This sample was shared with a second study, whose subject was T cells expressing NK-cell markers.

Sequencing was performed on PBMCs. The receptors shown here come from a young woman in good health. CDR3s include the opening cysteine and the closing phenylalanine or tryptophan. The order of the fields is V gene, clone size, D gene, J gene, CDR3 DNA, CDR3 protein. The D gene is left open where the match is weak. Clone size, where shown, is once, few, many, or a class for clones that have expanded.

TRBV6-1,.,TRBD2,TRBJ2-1,TGTGCCAGCAGAGGCCAGCGGGGGGCTTTCGATGAGCAGTTCTTC,CASRGQRGAFDEQFF
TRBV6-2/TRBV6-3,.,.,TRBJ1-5,TGTGCCAGCAGTTACACTTTCGGGATAGGGAATCAGCCCCAGCATTTT,CASSYTFGIGNQPQHF
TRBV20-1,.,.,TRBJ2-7,TGCAGTGCGATCGTGGGCAGGACATCCCACTTC,CSAIVGRTSHF
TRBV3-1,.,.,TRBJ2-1,TGTGCCAGCAGCAATGCGGGTGGTGAGCAGTTCTTC,CASSNAGGEQFF
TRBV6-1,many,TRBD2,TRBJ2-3,TGTGCCAGCAGGCCTCAACTAGCGGGGGGCAACACAGATACGCAGTATTTT,CASRPQLAGGNTDTQYF
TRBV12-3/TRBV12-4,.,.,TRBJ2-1,TGTGCCAGCAGTTCCCCCTCTTGGGTCCATGAGCAGTTCTTC,CASSSPSWVHEQFF
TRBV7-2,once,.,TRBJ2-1,TGTGCCAGCAGCTTAGGTTCGAGCCTAGCTTGGGGGTTCTTC,CASSLGSSLAWGFF
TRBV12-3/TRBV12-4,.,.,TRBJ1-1,TGTGCCTGCACGGACCCCCGCGAAGCTTTCTTT,CACTDPREAFF
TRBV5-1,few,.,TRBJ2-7,TGCGCCAGCAGCTTGGCAGATGGAAACCTTTACGAGCAGTACTTC,CASSLADGNLYEQYF
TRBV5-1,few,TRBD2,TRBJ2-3,TGCGCCAGCAGCTTAGGGACTAGCGGGAGAGCAGATACGCAGTATTTT,CASSLGTSGRADTQYF
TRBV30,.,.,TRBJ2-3,TGTGCCTGGAGGAGGGATACGCAGTATTTT,CAWRRDTQYF
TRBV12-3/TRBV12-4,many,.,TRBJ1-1,TGTGCCAGCAGCAGAAGCCGAATGAACACTGAAGCTTTCTTT,CASSRSRMNTEAFF
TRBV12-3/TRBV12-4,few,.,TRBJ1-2,TGTGCCAGCAGTGGGGGCTGGGGTCCGGATGGCTACACCTTC,CASSGGWGPDGYTF
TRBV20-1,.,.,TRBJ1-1,TGCAGTGCTAGAGATCAAAGGAACACTGAAGCTTTCTTT,CSARDQRNTEAFF
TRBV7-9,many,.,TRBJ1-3,TGTGCCAGCAGCTCGCCCGAGGCTGGAAACACCATATATTTT,CASSSPEAGNTIYF
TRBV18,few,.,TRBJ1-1,TGTGCCAGCTCAACCGGACCAAACACTGAAGCTTTCTTT,CASSTGPNTEAFF
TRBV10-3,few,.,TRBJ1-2,TGTGCCTCCATGACAGCTAACTATGGCTACACCTTC,CASMTANYGYTF
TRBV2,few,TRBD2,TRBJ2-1,TGTGCCAGCAGTGGGGAAGCGGGGGGGATTAATGAGCAGTTCTTC,CASSGEAGGINEQFF
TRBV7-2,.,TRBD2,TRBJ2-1,TGTGCCAGCAGCCAAGCGGGAGGGGTTTACAATGAGCAGTTCTTC,CASSQAGGVYNEQFF
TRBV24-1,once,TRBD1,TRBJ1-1,TGTGCCACCAGTGAGGGGGACAGACAATCCACTGAAGCTTTCTTT,CATSEGDRQSTEAFF
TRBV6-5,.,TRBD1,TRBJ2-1,TGTGCCAGCAGTTACCCCCCCGGGACAGACAATGAGCAGTTCTTC,CASSYPPGTDNEQFF
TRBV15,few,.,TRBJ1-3,TGTGCCACCAGCAGCCAGACCTCTGGAAACACCATATATTTT,CATSSQTSGNTIYF
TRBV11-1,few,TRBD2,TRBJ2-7,TGTGCCAGCAGCCCGATCGGGACTAGCGGGACCCAAGACGACGAGCAGTACTTC,CASSPIGTSGTQDDEQYF
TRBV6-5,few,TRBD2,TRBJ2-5,TGTGCCAGCAGTTTCTTAGCGGGGGGCCGCATGAATCAAGAGACCCAGTACTTC,CASSFLAGGRMNQETQYF
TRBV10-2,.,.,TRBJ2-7,TGCGCCAGCAGTGACGGAGCGCCCTACGAGCAGTACTTC,CASSDGAPYEQYF
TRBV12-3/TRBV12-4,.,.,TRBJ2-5,TGTGCCAGCAGTTTGGGGCTAGCTAAAGAGACCCAGTACTTC,CASSLGLAKETQYF
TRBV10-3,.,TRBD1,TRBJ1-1,TGTGCCATCAGGCAGGGGGCGAACACTGAAGCTTTCTTT,CAIRQGANTEAFF